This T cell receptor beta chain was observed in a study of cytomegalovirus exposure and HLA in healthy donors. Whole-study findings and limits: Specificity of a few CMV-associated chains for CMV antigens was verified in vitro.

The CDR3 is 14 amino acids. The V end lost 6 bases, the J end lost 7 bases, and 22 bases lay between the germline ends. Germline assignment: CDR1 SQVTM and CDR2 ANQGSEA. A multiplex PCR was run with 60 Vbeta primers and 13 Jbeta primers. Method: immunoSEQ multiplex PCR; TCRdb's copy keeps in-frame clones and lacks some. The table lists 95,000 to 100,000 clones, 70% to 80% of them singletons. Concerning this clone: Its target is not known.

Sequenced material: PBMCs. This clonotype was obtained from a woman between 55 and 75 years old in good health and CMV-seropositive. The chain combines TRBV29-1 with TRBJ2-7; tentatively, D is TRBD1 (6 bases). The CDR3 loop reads CSVPSGTRAGEQYF. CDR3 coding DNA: TGCAGCGTCCCATCCGGGACACGGGCGGGTGAGCAGTACTTC.